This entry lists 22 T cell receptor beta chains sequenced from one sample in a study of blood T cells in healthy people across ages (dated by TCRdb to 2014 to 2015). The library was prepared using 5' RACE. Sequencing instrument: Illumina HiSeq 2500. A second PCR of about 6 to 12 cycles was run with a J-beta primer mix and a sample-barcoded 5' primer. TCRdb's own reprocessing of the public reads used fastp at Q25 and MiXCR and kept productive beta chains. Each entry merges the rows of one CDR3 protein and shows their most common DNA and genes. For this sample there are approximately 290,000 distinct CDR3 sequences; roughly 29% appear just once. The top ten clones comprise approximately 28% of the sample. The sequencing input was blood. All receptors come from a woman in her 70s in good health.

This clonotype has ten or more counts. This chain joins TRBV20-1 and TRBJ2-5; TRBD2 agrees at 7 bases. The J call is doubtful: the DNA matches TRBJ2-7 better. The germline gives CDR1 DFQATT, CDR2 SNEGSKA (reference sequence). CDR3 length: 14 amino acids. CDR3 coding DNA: TGCAGTGCTAGCCGAAAGCGGGGCGCCTACGAGCAGTACTTC. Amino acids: CSASRKRGAYEQYF.

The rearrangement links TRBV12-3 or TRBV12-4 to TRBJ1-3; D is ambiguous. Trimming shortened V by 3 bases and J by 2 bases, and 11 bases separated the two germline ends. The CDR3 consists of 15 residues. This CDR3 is CASSFFVQAGNTIYF. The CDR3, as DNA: TGTGCCAGCAGTTTTTTTGTCCAAGCTGGAAACACCATATATTTT.

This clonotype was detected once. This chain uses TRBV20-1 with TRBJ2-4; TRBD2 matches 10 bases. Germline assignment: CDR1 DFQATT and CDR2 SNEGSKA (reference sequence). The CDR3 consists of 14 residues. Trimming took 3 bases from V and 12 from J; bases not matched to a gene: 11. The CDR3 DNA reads TGCAGTGCTAGGCCCGGTCTAGCGGGGGCCGATCAGTACTTC. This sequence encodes CSARPGLAGADQYF.

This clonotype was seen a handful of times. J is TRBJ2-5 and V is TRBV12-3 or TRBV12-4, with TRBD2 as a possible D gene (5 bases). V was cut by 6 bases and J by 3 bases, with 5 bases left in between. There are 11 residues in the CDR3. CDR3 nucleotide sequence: TGTGCCAGCAGGGGAGAAGAGACCCAGTACTTC. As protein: CASRGEETQYF.

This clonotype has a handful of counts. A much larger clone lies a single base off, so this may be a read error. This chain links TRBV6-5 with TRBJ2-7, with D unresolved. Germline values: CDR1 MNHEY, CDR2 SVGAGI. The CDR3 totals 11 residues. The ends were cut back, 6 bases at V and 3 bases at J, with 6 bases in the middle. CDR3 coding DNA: TGTGCCAGCAGGTCCTTCTACGAGCAGTACTTC. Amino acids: CASRSFYEQYF.

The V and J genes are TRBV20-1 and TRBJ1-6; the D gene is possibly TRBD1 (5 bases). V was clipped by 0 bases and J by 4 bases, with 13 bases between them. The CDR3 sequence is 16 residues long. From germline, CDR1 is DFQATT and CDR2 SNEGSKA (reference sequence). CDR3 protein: CSARDGALRYNSPLHF. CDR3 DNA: TGCAGTGCTAGAGATGGGGCTTTGAGATATAATTCACCCCTCCACTTT.

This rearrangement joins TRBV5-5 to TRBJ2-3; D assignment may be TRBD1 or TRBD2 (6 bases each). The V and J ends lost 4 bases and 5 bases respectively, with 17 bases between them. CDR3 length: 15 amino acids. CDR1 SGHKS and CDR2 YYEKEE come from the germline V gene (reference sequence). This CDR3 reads CASSTEVRGVDTQYF. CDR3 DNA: TGTGCCAGCAGCACAGAGGTGAGGGGGGTAGATACGCAGTATTTT.

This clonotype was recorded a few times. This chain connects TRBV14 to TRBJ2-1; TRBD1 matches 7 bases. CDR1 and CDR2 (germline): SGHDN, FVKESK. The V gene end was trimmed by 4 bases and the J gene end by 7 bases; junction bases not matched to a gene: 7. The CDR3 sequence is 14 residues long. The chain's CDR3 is CASSRRQGRNEQFF. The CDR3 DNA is TGTGCCAGCAGCCGCCGACAGGGTAGAAATGAGCAGTTCTTC.

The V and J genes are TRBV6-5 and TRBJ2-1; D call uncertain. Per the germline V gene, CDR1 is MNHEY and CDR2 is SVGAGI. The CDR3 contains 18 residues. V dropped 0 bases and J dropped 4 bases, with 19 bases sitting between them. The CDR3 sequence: CASSYSMSGQSLYNEQFF. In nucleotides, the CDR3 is TGTGCCAGCAGTTACTCGATGTCCGGCCAGTCGCTTTACAATGAGCAGTTCTTC.

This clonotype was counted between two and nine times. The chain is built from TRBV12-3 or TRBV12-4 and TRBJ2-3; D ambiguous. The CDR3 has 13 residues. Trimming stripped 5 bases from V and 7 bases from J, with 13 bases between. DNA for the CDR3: TGTGCCAGCAGTCCCCAGTCCCGAAATACGCAGTATTTT. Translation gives CASSPQSRNTQYF.

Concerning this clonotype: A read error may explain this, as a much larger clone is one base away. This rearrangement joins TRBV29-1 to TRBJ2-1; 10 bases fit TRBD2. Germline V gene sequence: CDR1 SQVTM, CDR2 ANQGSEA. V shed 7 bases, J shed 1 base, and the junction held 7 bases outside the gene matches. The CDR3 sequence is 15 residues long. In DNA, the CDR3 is TGCAGCGGTGGGGCTAGCGGGAGTTCCTACAATGAGCAGTTCTTC. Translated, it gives CSGGASGSSYNEQFF.

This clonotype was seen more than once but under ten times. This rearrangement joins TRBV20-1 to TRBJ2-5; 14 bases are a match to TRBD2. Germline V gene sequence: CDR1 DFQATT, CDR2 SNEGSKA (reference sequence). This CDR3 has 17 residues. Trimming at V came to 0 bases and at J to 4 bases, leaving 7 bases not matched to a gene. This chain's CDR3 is CSARDPRGLAGVETQYF. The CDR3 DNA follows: TGCAGTGCTAGAGATCCGAGGGGACTAGCGGGAGTAGAGACCCAGTACTTC.

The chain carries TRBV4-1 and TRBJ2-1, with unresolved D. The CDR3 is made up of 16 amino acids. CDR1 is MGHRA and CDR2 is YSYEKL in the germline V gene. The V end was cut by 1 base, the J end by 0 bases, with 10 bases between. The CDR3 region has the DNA TGCGCCAGCAGCCAAGCCGTCCAGAGCTCCTACAATGAGCAGTTCTTC. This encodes CASSQAVQSSYNEQFF.

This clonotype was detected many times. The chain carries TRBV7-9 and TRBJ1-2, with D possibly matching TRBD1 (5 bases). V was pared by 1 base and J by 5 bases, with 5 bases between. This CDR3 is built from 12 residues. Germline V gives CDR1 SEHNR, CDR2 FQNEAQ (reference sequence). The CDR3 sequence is CASSLEGYGYTF. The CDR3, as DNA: TGTGCCAGCAGCTTAGAGGGGTATGGCTACACCTTC.

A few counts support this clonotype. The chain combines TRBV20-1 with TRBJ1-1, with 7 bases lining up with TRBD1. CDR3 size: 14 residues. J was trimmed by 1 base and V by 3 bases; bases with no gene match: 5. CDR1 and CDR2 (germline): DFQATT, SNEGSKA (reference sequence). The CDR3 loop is CSASQGTENTEAFF. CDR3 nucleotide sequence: TGCAGTGCTAGCCAGGGGACAGAGAACACTGAAGCTTTCTTT.

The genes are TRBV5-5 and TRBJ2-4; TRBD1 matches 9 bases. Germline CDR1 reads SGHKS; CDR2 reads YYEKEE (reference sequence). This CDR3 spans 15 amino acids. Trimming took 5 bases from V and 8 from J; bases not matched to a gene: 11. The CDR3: CASRGAQGARDIQYF. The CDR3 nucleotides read TGTGCCAGCAGGGGGGCACAGGGGGCTCGGGACATTCAGTACTTC.

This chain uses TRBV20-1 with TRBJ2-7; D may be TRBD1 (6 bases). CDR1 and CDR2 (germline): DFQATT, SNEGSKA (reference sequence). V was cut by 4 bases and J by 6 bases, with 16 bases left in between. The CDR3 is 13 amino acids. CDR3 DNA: TGCAGTGCTACCCAGACACTCAGGGGCGAGCAGTACTTC. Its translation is CSATQTLRGEQYF.

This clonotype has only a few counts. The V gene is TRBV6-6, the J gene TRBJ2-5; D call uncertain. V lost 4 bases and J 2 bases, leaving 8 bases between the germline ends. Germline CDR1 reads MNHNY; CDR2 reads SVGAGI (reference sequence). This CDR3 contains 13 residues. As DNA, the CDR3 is TGTGCCAGCAGTTGGTACACTCAAGAGACCCAGTACTTC. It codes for CASSWYTQETQYF.

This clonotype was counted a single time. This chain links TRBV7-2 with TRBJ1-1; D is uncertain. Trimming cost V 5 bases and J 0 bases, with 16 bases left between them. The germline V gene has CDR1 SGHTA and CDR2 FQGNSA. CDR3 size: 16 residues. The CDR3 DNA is TGTGCCAGCAGCCTCGAAATCCGGAGTTTGAACACTGAAGCTTTCTTT. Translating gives CASSLEIRSLNTEAFF.

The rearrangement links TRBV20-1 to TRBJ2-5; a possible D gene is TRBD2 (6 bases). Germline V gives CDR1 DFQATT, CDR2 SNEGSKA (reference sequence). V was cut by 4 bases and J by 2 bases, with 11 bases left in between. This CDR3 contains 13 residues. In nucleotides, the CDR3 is TGCAGTGCTACCCGGACTACTCAAGAGACCCAGTACTTC. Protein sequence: CSATRTTQETQYF.

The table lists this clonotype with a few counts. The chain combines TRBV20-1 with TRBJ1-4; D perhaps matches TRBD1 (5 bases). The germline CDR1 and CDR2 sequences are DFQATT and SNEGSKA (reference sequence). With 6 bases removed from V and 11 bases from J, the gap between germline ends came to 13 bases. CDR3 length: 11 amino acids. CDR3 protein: CSAPGRGKLFF. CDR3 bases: TGCAGTGCCCCGGGGCGCGGGAAACTGTTTTTT.

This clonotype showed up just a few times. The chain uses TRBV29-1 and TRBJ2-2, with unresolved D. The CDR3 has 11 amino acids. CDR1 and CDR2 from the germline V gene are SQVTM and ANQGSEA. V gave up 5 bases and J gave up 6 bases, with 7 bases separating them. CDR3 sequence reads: CSVSNSGELFF. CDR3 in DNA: TGCAGCGTTAGTAATTCCGGGGAGCTGTTTTTT.